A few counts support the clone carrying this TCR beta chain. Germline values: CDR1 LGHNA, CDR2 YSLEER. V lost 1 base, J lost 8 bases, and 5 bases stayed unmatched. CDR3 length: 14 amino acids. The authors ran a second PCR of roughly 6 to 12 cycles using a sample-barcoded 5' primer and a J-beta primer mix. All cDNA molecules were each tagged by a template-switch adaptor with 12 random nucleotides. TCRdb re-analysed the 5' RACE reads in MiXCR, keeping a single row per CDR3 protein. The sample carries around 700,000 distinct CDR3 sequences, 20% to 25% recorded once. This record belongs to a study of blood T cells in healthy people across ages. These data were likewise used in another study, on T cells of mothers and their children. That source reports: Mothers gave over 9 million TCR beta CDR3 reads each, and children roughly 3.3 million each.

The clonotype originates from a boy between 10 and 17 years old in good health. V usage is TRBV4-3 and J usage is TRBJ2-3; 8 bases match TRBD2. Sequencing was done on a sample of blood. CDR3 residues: CASSQAGGPGTQYF. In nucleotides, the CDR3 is TGCGCCAGCAGCCAAGCGGGGGGGCCCGGTACGCAGTATTTT.